Below are 18 T cell receptor beta chains sequenced from a single sample in a study of shared clonotypes between healthy human individuals. Some clones are missing from TCRdb's copy, which holds only in-frame ones; the method was immunoSEQ multiplex PCR. There are a few hundred thousand clones in the sample; approximately 80% occur only once, and 12% lies in the top ten. Input material: PBMCs. These receptors all come from a woman aged 40 to 50 in good health. Some clones in this sample may be carry-over from other donors' samples.

This chain links TRBV7-2 with TRBJ2-7, with TRBD2 identical over 11 bases. V shed 6 bases, J shed 7 bases, and the junction held 11 bases outside the gene matches. Germline V CDR1 and CDR2: SGHTA, FQGNSA. This CDR3 is 15 amino acids long. The CDR3 protein is CASSPVAGGPWEQYF. CDR3 nucleotides: TGTGCCAGCAGTCCAGTAGCGGGAGGGCCTTGGGAGCAGTACTTC.

V and J are TRBV6-1 and TRBJ2-7; D not certain. Trimming shortened V by 5 bases and J by 3 bases, and 17 bases separated the two germline ends. CDR3 length: 15 amino acids. CDR1 is MNHNS and CDR2 is SASEGT in the germline V gene. The CDR3 loop is CASSPQNRADYEQYF. For the CDR3, the DNA is TGTGCCAGCAGTCCTCAGAATAGGGCGGACTACGAGCAGTACTTC.

This clone was seen more than once but under ten times. The V gene is TRBV27, the J gene TRBJ2-7; no clear D. The CDR3 covers 12 residues. CDR1 is MNHEY, CDR2 SMNVEV, per germline (reference sequence). With 5 bases removed from V and 7 bases from J, the gap between germline ends came to 12 bases. DNA of the CDR3: TGTGCCAGCAGTCCCGAGGTGAGGGAGCAGTACTTC. Its protein is CASSPEVREQYF.

The V call is TRBV10-3, the J call TRBJ2-7, with D hard to call. The ends were cut back, 0 bases at V and 5 bases at J, with 14 bases in the middle. The germline V gene encodes CDR1 ENHRY and CDR2 SYGVKD. The CDR3 has 15 amino acids. CDR3 residues: CAISESARNRDEQYF. The CDR3 DNA sequence: TGTGCCATCAGTGAGTCGGCTAGGAATCGGGACGAGCAGTACTTC.

This rearrangement joins TRBV28 to TRBJ2-7; D is unresolved. CDR1 is MDHEN, CDR2 SYDVKM, per germline. The CDR3 runs to 13 residues. V shed 3 bases and J shed 3 bases, with 9 bases lying between them. In DNA, the CDR3 is TGTGCCAGCAGTTTGGGGATAGTCTACGAGCAGTACTTC. This sequence encodes CASSLGIVYEQYF.

Comments on this clone: Other DNA sequences within the sample encode an identical CDR3. The CDR3 DNA reads TGCGCCAGCAGCTTGGTTCAGGGGGGGACTGAAGCTTTCTTT. As protein: CASSLVQGGTEAFF. The chain combines TRBV5-1 with TRBJ1-1; 7 nucleotides line up with TRBD1. This CDR3 has 14 amino acids. J gave up 5 bases and V 0 bases, and 4 bases lay outside the gene matches. CDR1 and CDR2 (germline): SGHRS, YFSETQ.

V gene TRBV18 combines with J gene TRBJ1-5, with 7 bases aligning to TRBD1. CDR3 length equals 15 residues. Germline V lookup: CDR1 KGHSH, CDR2 LQKENI. The ends lost 3 bases at V and 4 bases at J; junction bases unmatched: 6. The CDR3 region has the DNA TGTGCCAGCTCACCCCTCCAGGGGGTAAATCAGCCCCAGCATTTT. It translates to CASSPLQGVNQPQHF.

The CDR3 nucleotides are TGTGCCAGCAGCCCTGTGACAGGCGGGAGGGATACGCAGTATTTT. Amino acids: CASSPVTGGRDTQYF. This chain connects TRBV6-5 to TRBJ2-3; 8 positions agree with TRBD2. The CDR3 loop spans 15 amino acids. The germline CDR1 and CDR2 sequences are MNHEY and SVGAGI. The V segment lost 6 bases and the J segment 6 bases; nucleotides outside the gene matches: 11.

This clone was seen a single time. This chain uses TRBV10-3 with TRBJ2-1; 9 bases are a match to TRBD1. Germline V gene data show CDR1 as ENHRY and CDR2 as SYGVKD. This CDR3 spans 20 amino acids. Trimming removed 2 bases from V and 0 bases from J; junction bases left unmatched: 14. The CDR3 loop reads CAISEGGWGQGAGSYNEQFF. The DNA for the CDR3 is TGTGCCATCAGTGAGGGGGGATGGGGACAGGGAGCGGGCTCCTACAATGAGCAGTTCTTC.

The chain combines TRBV9 with TRBJ2-3; D is unclear. This CDR3 contains 14 residues. The germline V gene has CDR1 SGDLS and CDR2 YYNGEE. V was clipped by 0 bases and J by 5 bases, with 10 bases between them. CDR3 protein: CASSVGGSVDTQYF. For the CDR3, the DNA is TGTGCCAGCAGCGTAGGAGGTAGTGTAGATACGCAGTATTTT.

Comments on this clone: A far larger clone is one nucleotide away, so this likely arose from a read error. The V and J genes are TRBV30 and TRBJ1-3; 7 bases align to TRBD1. CDR3 size: 16 residues. With V trimmed by 8 bases and J by 0 bases, 13 bases remained unmatched. CDR1 and CDR2 (germline): GTSNPN, SVGIG (reference sequence). CDR3 loop: CARMSLGQSSGNTIYF. The CDR3 nucleotides are TGTGCCCGGATGTCGTTGGGACAGAGCTCTGGAAACACCATATATTTT.

The CDR3 DNA reads TGTGCCAGCAGTGGGGGCCTTGATCAGCCCCAGCATTTT. Encoded protein: CASSGGLDQPQHF. This rearrangement joins TRBV2 to TRBJ1-5; TRBD1 is a possible D gene (5 bases). Trimming left V 4 bases short and J 5 bases short, with 9 bases between. CDR3 size: 13 residues. Germline lookup yields CDR1 SNHLY and CDR2 FYNNEI. The full variable domain, its missing parts supplied by reference TRBV2 and TRBJ1-5, is EPEVTQTPSHQVTQMGQEVILRCVPISNHLYFYWYRQILGQKVEFLVSFYNNEISEKSEIFDDQFSVERPDGSNFTLKIRSTKLEDSAMYFCASSGGLDQPQHFGDGTRLSIL.

With regard to this clone: With a far larger clone one base away, a read error is the likely cause. Different DNA sequences within this sample yield the same CDR3. The chain is built from TRBV29-1 and TRBJ2-7, with D unclear. This CDR3 has 12 residues. V was pared by 6 bases and J by 4 bases, with 13 bases between. The germline V gene encodes CDR1 SQVTM and CDR2 ANQGSEA. CDR3 nucleotide sequence: TGCAGCGTACTTGTAACCCCGTACGAGCAGTACTTC. Translating gives CSVLVTPYEQYF.

The genes are TRBV27 and TRBJ2-1; no clear D gene. This CDR3 region has 13 residues. V was clipped by 6 bases and J by 12 bases, with 18 bases between them. Germline values: CDR1 MNHEY, CDR2 SMNVEV (reference sequence). The CDR3 protein is CASRKTNSHRQFF. The CDR3 DNA is TGTGCCAGCAGGAAAACGAACAGTCACCGGCAGTTCTTC.

This clone came up many times. At the DNA level, this CDR3 is encoded by other sequences in the same sample as well. This sequence joins TRBV9 and TRBJ1-1, with TRBD1 as a possible D gene (5 bases). The CDR3 is 15 residues long. Germline-derived CDR1 and CDR2 are SGDLS and YYNGEE. V lost 0 bases, J lost 4 bases, and 13 bases lay in between. CDR3 loop: CASSVEGGGPTEAFF. The CDR3 nucleotides read TGTGCCAGCAGCGTAGAGGGCGGGGGACCCACTGAAGCTTTCTTT.

This chain uses TRBV20-1 with TRBJ2-1, with a possible D match to TRBD2 (5 bases). Trimming took 6 bases from V and 10 from J, leaving 13 bases between them. CDR3 size: 11 residues. Germline V gives CDR1 DFQATT, CDR2 SNEGSKA (reference sequence). The CDR3 sequence: CSALAVWEQFF. The CDR3 region has the DNA TGCAGTGCGCTAGCTGTTTGGGAGCAGTTCTTC.

The chain joins TRBV28 to TRBJ2-7, with 11 bases fitting TRBD2. With 6 bases clipped from V and 3 bases from J, the junction kept 7 bases outside the gene matches. Germline assignment: CDR1 MDHEN and CDR2 SYDVKM. This CDR3 is 15 amino acids long. The CDR3 here is CASSNRLAGFYEQYF. The CDR3 region has the DNA TGTGCCAGCAGCAACCGACTAGCGGGATTCTACGAGCAGTACTTC. Variable domain in full (rest from reference TRBV28 and TRBJ2-7): DVKVTQSSRYLVKRTGEKVFLECVQDMDHENMFWYRQDPGLGLRLIYFSYDVKMKEKGDIPEGYSVSREKKERFSLILESASTNQTSMYLCASSNRLAGFYEQYFGPGTRLTVT.

The V gene is TRBV14, the J gene TRBJ1-1; weak D call: TRBD1 (5 bases). Germline CDR1 is SGHDN and CDR2 is FVKESK. The CDR3 runs to 11 residues. V gave up 5 bases and J gave up 5 bases, with 6 bases separating them. The CDR3 sequence: CASSGGTEAFF. CDR3 nucleotide sequence: TGTGCCAGCAGCGGGGGAACTGAAGCTTTCTTT.